This TCR beta chain was captured in a study of breast tumors, draining lymph nodes, adjacent tissues. TCRdb used MiXCR to reprocess the multiplex PCR reads, holding one entry per CDR3 protein. The repertoire consists of about 66,000 distinct CDR3 sequences, with 40% to 55% occurring once and the leading ten covering roughly 8.1%. Study conclusions and caveats: Tumor TCR diversity was below lymph nodes but above nontumor tissue. Data fit most tumor T cells coming from lymph node, expanding in tumor. Tumor T cell lymph node origin was a supported hypothesis, not proven.

Germline lookup yields CDR1 SQVTM and CDR2 ANQGSEA. This CDR3 has 12 residues. The V gene lost 8 bases and the J gene lost 4 bases, with 14 bases spanning the gap. Comments on this clonotype: Its antigen is unidentified.

This TCR derives from a female donor with breast cancer. Some clones in this sample may be carry-over from other donors' samples. The chain joins TRBV29-1 to TRBJ1-2, with D possibly TRBD1 on 5 matching bases. Material for sequencing was breast tumor tissue. The chain's CDR3 is CSLEGWGYGYTF. The DNA for the CDR3 is TGCAGCTTAGAGGGGTGGGGCTATGGCTACACCTTC.